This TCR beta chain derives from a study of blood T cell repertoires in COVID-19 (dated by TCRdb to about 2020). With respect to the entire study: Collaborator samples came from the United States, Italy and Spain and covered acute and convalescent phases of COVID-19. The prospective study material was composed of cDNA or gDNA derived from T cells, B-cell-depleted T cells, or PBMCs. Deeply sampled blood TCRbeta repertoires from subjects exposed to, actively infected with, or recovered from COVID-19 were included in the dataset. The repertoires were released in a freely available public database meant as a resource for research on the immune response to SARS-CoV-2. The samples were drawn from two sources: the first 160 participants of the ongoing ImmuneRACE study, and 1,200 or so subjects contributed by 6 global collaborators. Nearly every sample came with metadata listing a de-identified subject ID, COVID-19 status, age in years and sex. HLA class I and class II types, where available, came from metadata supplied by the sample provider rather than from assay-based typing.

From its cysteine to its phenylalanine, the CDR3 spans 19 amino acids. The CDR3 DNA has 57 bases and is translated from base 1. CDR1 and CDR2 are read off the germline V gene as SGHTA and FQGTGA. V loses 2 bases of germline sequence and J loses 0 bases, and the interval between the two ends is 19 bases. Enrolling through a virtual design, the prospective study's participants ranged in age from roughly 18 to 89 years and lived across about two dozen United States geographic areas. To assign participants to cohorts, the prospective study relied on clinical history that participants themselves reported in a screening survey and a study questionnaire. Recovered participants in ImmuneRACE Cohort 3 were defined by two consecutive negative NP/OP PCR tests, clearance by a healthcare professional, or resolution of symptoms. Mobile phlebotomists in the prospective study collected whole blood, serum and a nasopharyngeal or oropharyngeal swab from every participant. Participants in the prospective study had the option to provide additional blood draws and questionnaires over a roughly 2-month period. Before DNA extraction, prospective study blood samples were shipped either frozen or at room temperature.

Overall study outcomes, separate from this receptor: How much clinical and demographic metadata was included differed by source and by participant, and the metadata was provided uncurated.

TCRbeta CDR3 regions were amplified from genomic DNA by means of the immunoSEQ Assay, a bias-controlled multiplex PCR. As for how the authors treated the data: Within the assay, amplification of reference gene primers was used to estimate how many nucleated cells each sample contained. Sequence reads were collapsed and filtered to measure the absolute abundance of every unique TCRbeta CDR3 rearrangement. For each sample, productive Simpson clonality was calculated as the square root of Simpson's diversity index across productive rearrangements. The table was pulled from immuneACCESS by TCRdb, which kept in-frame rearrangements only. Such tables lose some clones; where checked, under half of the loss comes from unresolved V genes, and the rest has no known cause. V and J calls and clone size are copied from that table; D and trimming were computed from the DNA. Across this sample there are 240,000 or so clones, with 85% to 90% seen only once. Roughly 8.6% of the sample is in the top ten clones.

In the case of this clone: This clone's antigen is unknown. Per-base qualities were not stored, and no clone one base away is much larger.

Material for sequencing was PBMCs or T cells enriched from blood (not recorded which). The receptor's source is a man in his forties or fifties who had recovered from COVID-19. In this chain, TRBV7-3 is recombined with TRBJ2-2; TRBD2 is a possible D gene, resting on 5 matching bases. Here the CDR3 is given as CASSLFLRVRTPNTGELFF. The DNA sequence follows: TGTGCCAGCAGCTTATTCTTGAGGGTAAGGACTCCGAACACCGGGGAGCTGTTTTTT. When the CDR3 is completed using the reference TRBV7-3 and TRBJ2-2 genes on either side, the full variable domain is GAGVSQTPSNKVTEKGKYVELRCDPISGHTALYWYRQSLGQGPEFLIYFQGTGAADDSGLPNDRFFAVRPEGSVSTLKIQRTERGDSAVYLCASSLFLRVRTPNTGELFFGEGSRLTVL.